Following are 20 T cell receptor beta chains from one sample sequenced in a study of T cells in Graves' hyperthyroidism and ophthalmopathy. TCR beta CDR3 regions were amplified from RNA. In the first-round RT-PCR of the TCR CDR3, the HTBI primer set was used. MiXCR was run by TCRdb on the multiplex PCR reads, yielding one entry per CDR3 protein. The sample has 500,000 to 650,000 distinct CDR3 sequences; approximately 49% are singletons. Sequenced material: peripheral blood or thyroid tissue (not recorded which). The source is an adult woman with Graves' disease, either hyperthyroidism or ophthalmopathy (not recorded which).

This clonotype appeared many times. The chain couples TRBV7-2 to TRBJ1-2; tentative D call: TRBD1 (6 bases). From germline, CDR1 is SGHTA and CDR2 FQGNSA. Trimming stripped 6 bases from V and 3 bases from J, with 11 bases between. The CDR3 runs 13 residues. The CDR3 protein is CASRGRGHYGYTF. The CDR3 region has the DNA TGTGCCAGCAGAGGGCGGGGGCACTATGGCTACACCTTC.

The chain carries TRBV7-9 and TRBJ1-6; D is unclear. V lost 7 bases and J lost 0, with 13 bases in between. This CDR3 has 16 amino acids. The V gene's germline CDR1 is SEHNR and CDR2 FQNEAQ (reference sequence). The CDR3 sequence is CASTSKESSYNSPLHF. The CDR3 coding sequence is TGTGCCAGCACTAGTAAGGAGAGCTCCTATAATTCACCCCTCCACTTT.

V usage is TRBV7-2 and J usage is TRBJ1-6, with 7 bases matching TRBD1. Trimming removed 7 bases from V and 11 bases from J; junction bases left unmatched: 11. CDR1 and CDR2 from the germline V gene are SGHTA and FQGNSA. This CDR3 has 14 residues. CDR3 loop: CASNYQGQGAPLHF. The CDR3 DNA follows: TGTGCCAGCAATTACCAAGGGCAGGGGGCACCCCTCCACTTT.

The chain is built from TRBV5-5 and TRBJ1-2; D possibly corresponds to TRBD1 (5 bases). Germline V lookup: CDR1 SGHKS, CDR2 YYEKEE (reference sequence). Trimming cost V 3 bases and J 4 bases, with 13 bases left between them. This CDR3 region has 14 residues. The DNA for the CDR3 is TGTGCCAGCAGCTCCGGGGCCAGCCTCTATGGCTACACCTTC. Its translation is CASSSGASLYGYTF.

In this sample, this clonotype turned up many times. The V gene is TRBV7-9, the J gene TRBJ1-2, with D possibly being TRBD1 (5 bases). V shed 5 bases and J shed 8 bases, with 15 bases lying between them. The CDR3 loop spans 13 amino acids. Germline loops: CDR1 SEHNR, CDR2 FQNEAQ (reference sequence). DNA of the CDR3: TGTGCCAGCAGCCCCGAGGGGTTGGGGGGCTACACCTTC. Translating gives CASSPEGLGGYTF.

This clonotype was detected ten times or more. V usage is TRBV7-9 and J usage is TRBJ2-5; D gene unclear. The CDR3 contains 14 residues. Germline V gives CDR1 SEHNR, CDR2 FQNEAQ (reference sequence). The germline V and J ends were trimmed by 7 bases and 5 bases, with 17 bases remaining between them. The CDR3 nucleotides are TGTGCCAGCACCCCGGACGGACCGCGGGAGACCCAGTACTTC. Amino acids: CASTPDGPRETQYF.

This clonotype was seen a handful of times. The gene calls are TRBV28 and TRBJ1-3; tentatively, D is TRBD1 (5 bases). The V gene lost 5 bases and the J gene lost 0 bases, with 8 bases spanning the gap. Germline values: CDR1 MDHEN, CDR2 SYDVKM. The CDR3 totals 14 residues. DNA for the CDR3: TGTGCCAGCAGTCAGGGACCCTCTGGAAACACCATATATTTT. This encodes CASSQGPSGNTIYF.

The chain joins TRBV10-2 to TRBJ1-5, with D maybe TRBD1 (6 bases). V was shortened by 9 bases and J by 0 bases, with 12 bases between the two germline ends. The CDR3 is 14 residues long. Germline assignment: CDR1 WSHSY and CDR2 SAAADI. The CDR3: CASRQANSNQPQHF. Written as DNA, the CDR3 is TGCGCCAGTCGACAGGCGAATAGCAATCAGCCCCAGCATTTT.

The chain couples TRBV29-1 to TRBJ2-5, with D hard to call. The ends were cut back, 7 bases at V and 10 bases at J, with 7 bases in the middle. Germline values: CDR1 SQVTM, CDR2 ANQGSEA. The CDR3 is 8 residues long. CDR3 loop: CSATIQYF. Written as DNA, the CDR3 is TGCAGCGCCACCATCCAGTACTTC.

In this sample, this clonotype turned up once. This rearrangement joins TRBV5-1 to TRBJ2-3; maybe TRBD1 (6 bases). The CDR3 sequence is 12 residues long. The V and J ends lost 5 bases and 6 bases respectively, with 10 bases between them. Germline V gene data show CDR1 as SGHRS and CDR2 as YFSETQ. The CDR3: CASRLDSDTQYF. CDR3 in DNA: TGCGCCAGCAGGCTGGACAGTGATACGCAGTATTTT.

In its sample, this clonotype was seen once. The chain uses TRBV20-1 and TRBJ2-7, with TRBD1 matching 11 bases. V trimming: 5 bases; J trimming: 6 bases; junction bases outside the gene matches: 3. Looked up from germline, CDR1 is DFQATT and CDR2 is SNEGSKA (reference sequence). The CDR3 consists of 12 residues. The CDR3 is CSAGGTGGEQYF. The CDR3 nucleotides are TGCAGTGCTGGCGGGACAGGGGGCGAGCAGTACTTC.

The sample holds a few counts of this clonotype. A read error may explain this, as a much larger clone is one base away. The chain is built from TRBV20-1 and TRBJ1-1; the D is unclear. Trimming took 1 base from V and 13 from J, leaving 13 bases between them. Germline V gene sequence: CDR1 DFQATT, CDR2 SNEGSKA (reference sequence). This CDR3 contains 11 residues. CDR3 sequence reads: CSARGAASGFF. The DNA of the CDR3 is TGCAGTGCTAGAGGGGCAGCATCCGGTTTCTTT.

This chain links TRBV20-1 with TRBJ1-5; TRBD1 might be the D (5 bases). V lost 5 bases and J lost 2, with 19 bases in between. CDR1 is DFQATT, CDR2 SNEGSKA, per germline (reference sequence). CDR3 length: 16 residues. Written as DNA, the CDR3 is TGCAGTGCTCGATATCAGGGCAGGTTCGGCAATCAGCCCCAGCATTTT. As protein: CSARYQGRFGNQPQHF.

V gene TRBV10-3 combines with J gene TRBJ2-7; D is perhaps TRBD1 or TRBD2 (5 bases each). This CDR3 spans 14 amino acids. V was cut by 4 bases and J by 2 bases, with 12 bases left in between. Germline values: CDR1 ENHRY, CDR2 SYGVKD. CDR3 in amino acids: CAISGSGTPYEQYF. The CDR3 nucleotides read TGTGCCATCAGTGGTTCCGGGACCCCCTACGAGCAGTACTTC.

The table lists this clonotype with many counts. The chain carries TRBV20-1 and TRBJ1-1; 8 bases map to TRBD1. Germline-derived CDR1 and CDR2 are DFQATT and SNEGSKA (reference sequence). Losses at the gene ends were 6 bases for V and 1 base for J; bases not matched to a gene: 7. CDR3 length: 14 residues. CDR3 nucleotides: TGCAGTGCGAAAGCCGGGACAGGGAACACTGAAGCTTTCTTT. This sequence encodes CSAKAGTGNTEAFF.

The chain combines TRBV5-4 with TRBJ1-1; the D gene is possibly TRBD1 (5 bases). Between the trimmed V and J ends, which lost 7 bases and 3 bases, there was a span of 13 bases. Germline loops: CDR1 SGHNT, CDR2 YYREEE (reference sequence). The CDR3 spans 13 residues. The CDR3 sequence: CASGAGWHTEAFF. The CDR3 DNA sequence: TGTGCCAGCGGGGCAGGGTGGCACACTGAAGCTTTCTTT.

In this sample, this clonotype turned up a few times. This chain links TRBV7-9 with TRBJ1-1; TRBD1 is a possible D gene (5 bases). V gave up 5 bases and J gave up 7 bases, with 8 bases separating them. Germline V CDR1 and CDR2: SEHNR, FQNEAQ (reference sequence). This CDR3 contains 11 residues. CDR3 nucleotide sequence: TGTGCCAGCAGCCCAGGGCTTGAAGCTTTCTTT. This codes for CASSPGLEAFF.

The V gene is TRBV29-1, the J gene TRBJ1-1; D not resolved. Germline CDR1 is SQVTM and CDR2 is ANQGSEA. This CDR3 has 14 amino acids. With 4 bases removed from V and 1 base from J, the gap between germline ends came to 13 bases. Here the CDR3 reads CSVGSDGENTEAFF. Written as DNA, the CDR3 is TGCAGCGTTGGTTCCGACGGGGAGAACACTGAAGCTTTCTTT.

CDR3 bases: TGTGCCAGCAGTTTATCACTCAACTATGGCTACACCTTC. It is translated as CASSLSLNYGYTF. This sequence joins TRBV28 and TRBJ1-2, with D hard to call. Germline CDR1 is MDHEN and CDR2 is SYDVKM. The length of the CDR3 is 13 residues. V gave up 1 base and J gave up 2 bases, with 5 bases separating them.

The CDR3 sequence: CASSERARATYSNQPQHF. CDR3 nucleotides: TGTGCCAGCTCTGAAAGGGCAAGGGCAACCTATAGCAATCAGCCCCAGCATTTT. This chain uses TRBV2 with TRBJ1-5; D not certain. With 8 bases removed from V and 0 bases from J, the gap between germline ends came to 23 bases. Germline CDR1 is SNHLY and CDR2 is FYNNEI. The CDR3 has 18 amino acids.